These 32 T cell receptor beta chains were sequenced from one sample in a study of blood T cells in healthy people across ages. The authors ran a second PCR of 7 to 11 cycles using a sample-barcoded 5' primer and a J-beta primer mix. TCRdb recomputed calls from the 5' RACE reads with MiXCR, one row per CDR3 protein. The sample carries about a million distinct CDR3 sequences, under 40% recorded once. The sequencing input was blood. The receptor set was obtained from a man in his late teens or twenties in good health.

The chain is built from TRBV4-1 and TRBJ2-7; possibly TRBD1 or TRBD2 for D (5 bases each). This CDR3 has 15 amino acids. V gave up 3 bases and J gave up 4 bases, with 16 bases separating them. Germline lookup yields CDR1 MGHRA and CDR2 YSYEKL. The CDR3 nucleotides are TGCGCCAGCAGCCAGTCGCCAGGGACCTCGTACGAGCAGTACTTC. It specifies CASSQSPGTSYEQYF.

CDR3 in amino acids: CASSCTQDRVHEQFF. In DNA, the CDR3 is TGTGCCAGCAGCTGTACCCAGGACAGGGTCCATGAGCAGTTCTTC. The rearrangement uses TRBV7-2 and TRBJ2-1; 8 bases are a match to TRBD1. This CDR3 spans 15 amino acids. The V segment lost 4 bases and the J segment 8 bases; nucleotides outside the gene matches: 10. The germline CDR1 and CDR2 sequences are SGHTA and FQGNSA.

CDR3 DNA: TGTGCCAGCAGCCAAGACAGCCCTCCCTACAATGAGCAGTTCTTC. Residues: CASSQDSPPYNEQFF. The rearrangement uses TRBV3-1 and TRBJ2-1; D gene unclear. The CDR3 contains 15 residues. V was shortened by 0 bases and J by 2 bases, with 8 bases between the two germline ends. Looked up from germline, CDR1 is LGHDT and CDR2 is YNNKEL (reference sequence).

The V and J genes are TRBV27 and TRBJ1-4, with TRBD1 identical over 9 bases. This CDR3 is built from 16 residues. Trimming took 4 bases from V and 3 from J; bases not matched to a gene: 6. Germline-derived CDR1 and CDR2 are MNHEY and SMNVEV (reference sequence). The CDR3 DNA sequence: TGTGCCAGCAGTTCGGTACAGGGGGCGGCTAATGAAAAACTGTTTTTT. It encodes CASSSVQGAANEKLFF. The full variable domain, in which reference TRBV27 and TRBJ1-4 provide the parts outside the CDR3, is EAQVTQNPRYLITVTGKKLTVTCSQNMNHEYMSWYRQDPGLGLRQIYYSMNVEVTDKGDVPEGYKVSRKEKRNFPLILESPSPNQTSLYFCASSSVQGAANEKLFFGSGTQLSVL.

This chain connects TRBV12-3 or TRBV12-4 to TRBJ2-7; a possible D gene is TRBD2 (5 bases). The CDR3 is made up of 13 amino acids. Trimming removed 2 bases at V and 6 bases at J, with 11 bases between. The CDR3 reads CASSLKVEAEQYF. The CDR3 DNA sequence: TGTGCCAGCAGTTTAAAGGTGGAGGCCGAGCAGTACTTC.

This clonotype was seen only a few times. The rearrangement joins TRBV20-1 to TRBJ1-5; perhaps TRBD1 as D (5 bases). This CDR3 spans 12 amino acids. Per germline, CDR1 DFQATT and CDR2 SNEGSKA (reference sequence). The V end was cut by 5 bases, the J end by 8 bases, with 13 bases between. CDR3 in DNA: TGCAGTGCTCGCCCGGGGGATGAGCCCCAGCATTTT. Protein product: CSARPGDEPQHF.

The chain couples TRBV20-1 to TRBJ2-5; D tentatively fits TRBD1 or TRBD2 (7 bases each). V lost 5 bases, J lost 11 bases, and 21 bases lay in between. CDR3 length equals 13 residues. Per the germline V gene, CDR1 is DFQATT and CDR2 is SNEGSKA (reference sequence). The CDR3 spells CSAEGQRDHEQYF. CDR3 coding DNA: TGCAGTGCTGAGGGACAGCGGGACCATGAGCAGTACTTC.

This clonotype has a handful of counts. The chain has TRBV6-2 or TRBV6-3 and TRBJ2-6; tentatively, D is TRBD1 (5 bases). The CDR3 is 17 residues long. Germline V gene data show CDR1 as MNHEY and CDR2 as SVGEGT. The ends were cut back, 6 bases at V and 0 bases at J, with 15 bases in the middle. Written as DNA, the CDR3 is TGTGCCAGCAGGCGAAAGACAGAACTCTCTGGGGCCAACGTCCTGACTTTC. This sequence encodes CASRRKTELSGANVLTF.

The chain is built from TRBV20-1 and TRBJ2-1, with D unclear. The germline V gene has CDR1 DFQATT and CDR2 SNEGSKA (reference sequence). The ends were cut back, 2 bases at V and 8 bases at J, with 10 bases in the middle. CDR3 size: 12 residues. CDR3 amino acids: CSARFSVDEQFF. The CDR3 DNA reads TGCAGTGCTAGATTCTCGGTGGATGAGCAGTTCTTC.

V gene TRBV28 combines with J gene TRBJ2-2; D gene ambiguous. The germline V gene encodes CDR1 MDHEN and CDR2 SYDVKM. Trimming removed 4 bases from V and 0 bases from J, with 9 bases in between. This CDR3 is built from 15 residues. The DNA of the CDR3 is TGTGCCAGCAGTTCCCCCCGGGCGAACACCGGGGAGCTGTTTTTT. Translation gives CASSSPRANTGELFF.

V and J are TRBV14 and TRBJ1-2; D possibly corresponds to TRBD1 (6 bases). Germline values: CDR1 SGHDN, CDR2 FVKESK. The germline V and J ends were trimmed by 4 bases and 5 bases, with 20 bases remaining between them. This CDR3 is 16 amino acids long. The CDR3 DNA reads as TGTGCCAGCAGCCCACCCCCCGGACAGTTTTTATATGGCTACACCTTC. Protein sequence: CASSPPPGQFLYGYTF.

A note on this clonotype: Germline is not matched at one junction end, which may reflect a read error. This chain joins TRBV10-3 and TRBJ1-6, with 9 bases lining up with TRBD1. The CDR3 has 19 residues. The germline CDR1 and CDR2 sequences are ENHRY and SYGVKD. Here the CDR3 reads CAISETPGQGGALNSPLPF. As DNA, the CDR3 is TGTGCCATCAGTGAGACGCCGGGACAGGGCGGCGCTTTGAATTCACCCCTCCCCTTT.

The chain is built from TRBV12-3 or TRBV12-4 and TRBJ2-5; D not certain. This CDR3 contains 13 residues. Between the trimmed V and J ends, which lost 3 bases and 5 bases, there was a span of 10 bases. The CDR3 reads CASSFQGRETQYF. CDR3 bases: TGTGCCAGCAGTTTTCAAGGGCGGGAGACCCAGTACTTC.

As for this clonotype: This clone may be a read error of a much larger clone one base away. This rearrangement joins TRBV20-1 to TRBJ2-1; a weak D match, TRBD2 (6 bases). The CDR3 has 11 amino acids. Between the trimmed V and J ends, which lost 2 bases and 12 bases, there was a span of 11 bases. The germline CDR1 and CDR2 sequences are DFQATT and SNEGSKA (reference sequence). The CDR3 reads CSARLRDRQFF. The CDR3 bases are TGCAGTGCTAGATTGCGGGACCGGCAGTTCTTC.

The V call is TRBV3-1, the J call TRBJ2-5; 10 nucleotides match TRBD2. Germline CDR1 and CDR2: LGHDT and YNNKEL (reference sequence). The junction had 4 bases not matched to a gene; V was cut back by 2 bases and J by 7 bases. The CDR3 runs 14 residues. Written as DNA, the CDR3 is TGTGCCAGCAGCCAATTAGCGGGGGGCCGGACCCAGTACTTC. It translates to CASSQLAGGRTQYF.

V and J are TRBV20-1 and TRBJ1-2; possibly TRBD1 for D (6 bases). The germline gives CDR1 DFQATT, CDR2 SNEGSKA (reference sequence). The CDR3 has 15 amino acids. Deletions cut 0 bases from V and 7 bases from J, with 18 bases between. DNA of the CDR3: TGCAGTGCTAGAGATTTAGAGGCAGGGGCTGGTGGCTACACCTTC. This sequence encodes CSARDLEAGAGGYTF.

This chain connects TRBV27 to TRBJ2-3, with TRBD2 matching 13 bases. CDR1 and CDR2 (germline): MNHEY, SMNVEV (reference sequence). The CDR3 totals 20 residues. J gave up 0 bases and V 4 bases, and 13 bases lay outside the gene matches. CDR3 nucleotides: TGTGCCAGCAGTTCCTTGGGACTAGCGGGGCCTGCTACTAGCACAGATACGCAGTATTTT. Translating gives CASSSLGLAGPATSTDTQYF.

This clonotype showed up just a few times. The V and J genes are TRBV29-1 and TRBJ1-2; D is possibly TRBD1 (6 bases). With 1 base removed from V and 1 base from J, the gap between germline ends came to 10 bases. The CDR3 consists of 14 residues. Per the germline V gene, CDR1 is SQVTM and CDR2 is ANQGSEA. For the CDR3, the DNA is TGCAGCGTTGAAGGGGCCAGGGGTAACTATGGCTACACCTTC. Translation: CSVEGARGNYGYTF.

This clonotype was seen a few times. This chain joins TRBV7-2 and TRBJ2-5, with 8 bases matching TRBD2. V lost 3 bases, J lost 5 bases, and 5 bases stayed unmatched. The CDR3 is 14 residues long. Germline assignment: CDR1 SGHTA and CDR2 FQGNSA. DNA of the CDR3: TGTGCCAGCAGCTTTCGACTAGCGATGGAGACCCAGTACTTC. Translating it yields CASSFRLAMETQYF.

The chain has TRBV6-2 or TRBV6-3 and TRBJ1-5, with no clear D. Germline CDR1 and CDR2: MNHEY and SVGEGT. V gave up 2 bases and J gave up 5 bases, with 7 bases separating them. The CDR3 has 13 amino acids. This CDR3 is CASSYEFHQPQHF. The CDR3 bases are TGTGCCAGCAGTTACGAGTTTCATCAGCCCCAGCATTTT.

The chain recombines TRBV5-1 with TRBJ1-2; 7 bases agree with TRBD1. Germline V gives CDR1 SGHRS, CDR2 YFSETQ. V gave up 0 bases and J gave up 2 bases; unmatched junction bases: 7. CDR3 length: 16 residues. The CDR3 here is CASSLDGTARNYGYTF. CDR3 nucleotides: TGCGCCAGCAGCTTGGATGGGACAGCCCGAAACTATGGCTACACCTTC.

The chain carries TRBV4-2 and TRBJ2-3; 8 nucleotides agree with TRBD2. CDR1 is LGHNA and CDR2 is YNFKEQ in the germline V gene. The CDR3 consists of 15 residues. The J segment lost 6 bases and the V segment lost 0 bases, leaving 5 bases of the junction unmatched. The CDR3 DNA reads TGTGCCAGCAGCCAAGATAAGCGGGGGTCGGATACGCAGTATTTT. Protein product: CASSQDKRGSDTQYF.

This rearrangement joins TRBV19 to TRBJ1-5; D call uncertain. Trimming cost V 3 bases and J 1 base, with 10 bases left between them. The CDR3 covers 15 residues. Germline CDR1 LNHDA, CDR2 SQIVND (reference sequence). The CDR3 reads CASSMLGRSNQPQHF. CDR3 nucleotides: TGTGCCAGTAGTATGTTAGGAAGAAGCAATCAGCCCCAGCATTTT.

This clonotype was seen many times. The CDR3 DNA follows: TGTGCCAGCAGCCGCCGCGGGGGCGAAAACATTCAGTACTTC. Amino acids: CASSRRGGENIQYF. The V gene is TRBV6-2 or TRBV6-3, the J gene TRBJ2-4; D perhaps matches TRBD2 (7 bases). The germline V gene encodes CDR1 MNHEY and CDR2 SVGEGT. There are 14 residues in the CDR3. With 6 bases removed from V and 5 bases from J, the gap between germline ends came to 14 bases.

The CDR3 nucleotides read TGTGCCAGCAGCTTTGGAGGGCTTGTCTACACCTTC. This encodes CASSFGGLVYTF. The V call is TRBV7-9, the J call TRBJ1-2; D is uncertain. Looked up from germline, CDR1 is SEHNR and CDR2 is FQNEAQ (reference sequence). The CDR3 contains 12 residues. The V end was cut by 3 bases, the J end by 10 bases, with 12 bases between.

This clonotype turned up a few times. The V and J genes are TRBV20-1 and TRBJ2-6; TRBD1 matches 7 bases. V gave up 6 bases and J gave up 2 bases; unmatched junction bases: 7. Per germline, CDR1 DFQATT and CDR2 SNEGSKA (reference sequence). This CDR3 comprises 15 residues. The CDR3 sequence is CSALHRGTGANVLTF. DNA for the CDR3: TGCAGTGCACTACACAGGGGAACTGGGGCCAACGTCCTGACTTTC.

The chain carries TRBV5-1 and TRBJ2-3; D gene ambiguous. This CDR3 spans 13 amino acids. Germline V CDR1 and CDR2: SGHRS, YFSETQ. The V and J ends lost 4 bases and 4 bases respectively, with 10 bases between them. CDR3 DNA sequence: TGCGCCAGCAGCGATCAGCTTCCAGATACGCAGTATTTT. It is translated as CASSDQLPDTQYF.

A few counts support this clonotype. This chain links TRBV2 with TRBJ2-7; TRBD1 might be the D (6 bases). V shed 6 bases and J shed 5 bases, with 11 bases lying between them. From germline, CDR1 is SNHLY and CDR2 FYNNEI. This CDR3 is built from 12 residues. CDR3 residues: CASRRAGDEQYF. The DNA of the CDR3 is TGTGCCAGCAGAAGGGCAGGGGACGAGCAGTACTTC.

This clonotype has just one count. The germline gene is not matched at one end of the junction; a read error may be the cause. This rearrangement joins TRBV12-5 to TRBJ1-1; D is uncertain. The germline gives CDR1 LGHNT, CDR2 FRNRAP. This CDR3 comprises 14 residues. CDR3 sequence: CTSGLVVERTEAFF. The DNA for the CDR3 is TGTACTAGTGGTTTGGTAGTGGAAAGGACTGAAGCTTTCTTT.

The V call is TRBV28, the J call TRBJ1-5, with D possibly TRBD1 on 6 matching bases. This CDR3 is built from 17 residues. V gave up 2 bases and J gave up 3 bases, with 17 bases separating them. CDR1 and CDR2 from the germline V gene are MDHEN and SYDVKM. The CDR3 DNA reads as TGTGCCAGCAGTTTAAGGGGGAGTGCACAAGTCAATCAGCCCCAGCATTTT. Residues: CASSLRGSAQVNQPQHF. The full variable domain, with the rest looked up from reference TRBV28 and TRBJ1-5, is DVKVTQSSRYLVKRTGEKVFLECVQDMDHENMFWYRQDPGLGLRLIYFSYDVKMKEKGDIPEGYSVSREKKERFSLILESASTNQTSMYLCASSLRGSAQVNQPQHFGDGTRLSIL.

CDR3 loop: CAWSPASDEQFF. Here the CDR3 DNA reads TGTGCCTGGAGTCCGGCGAGCGATGAGCAGTTCTTC. The chain couples TRBV30 to TRBJ2-1; D remains unclear. The CDR3 length is 12 residues. Trimming removed 2 bases from V and 8 bases from J, with 10 bases in between. Germline V CDR1 and CDR2: GTSNPN, SVGIG (reference sequence). The variable domain in full, with the rest retrieved from reference TRBV30 and TRBJ2-1, is SQTIHQWPATLVQPVGSPLSLECTVEGTSNPNLYWYRQAAGRGLQLLFYSVGIGQISSEVPQNLSASRPQDRQFILSSKKLLLSDSGFYLCAWSPASDEQFFGPGTRLTVL.

The V gene is TRBV6-1, the J gene TRBJ1-1; no firm D call. Per germline, CDR1 MNHNS and CDR2 SASEGT. Between the trimmed V and J ends, which lost 7 bases and 1 base, there was a span of 16 bases. This CDR3 spans 15 amino acids. The CDR3 protein is CASKDTVRKNTEAFF. The CDR3 DNA is TGTGCCAGCAAAGATACGGTGAGGAAGAACACTGAAGCTTTCTTT.